One sample yielded the 13 T cell receptor beta chains listed below, sequenced in a study of cytomegalovirus exposure and HLA in healthy donors. Vbeta (60) and Jbeta (13) primers were used in the PCR. Sequencing used immunoSEQ multiplex PCR; TCRdb keeps in-frame clones, though not all of them. Among some 110,000 clones listed, 71% were seen once. Sequencing input: PBMCs. These receptors were obtained from a female donor in good health and CMV-seronegative.

The chain links TRBV14 to TRBJ1-1; D call uncertain. This CDR3 has 15 amino acids. CDR1 and CDR2 (germline): SGHDN, FVKESK. Between the trimmed V and J ends, which lost 0 bases and 1 base, there was a span of 9 bases. The CDR3 loop reads CASSQELHPNTEAFF. The CDR3 nucleotides read TGTGCCAGCAGCCAAGAACTGCACCCGAACACTGAAGCTTTCTTT.

This chain joins TRBV6-5 and TRBJ1-2; D perhaps matches TRBD1 (6 bases). The CDR3 is 13 amino acids. Trimming shortened V by 10 bases and J by 0 bases, and 12 bases separated the two germline ends. The germline V gene has CDR1 MNHEY and CDR2 SVGAGI. CDR3 nucleotides: TGTGCCACCGAGGGGGATCCTAACTATGGCTACACCTTC. It encodes CATEGDPNYGYTF.

The chain has TRBV9 and TRBJ1-2, with 7 bases aligning to TRBD1. The V gene's germline CDR1 is SGDLS and CDR2 YYNGEE. The CDR3 consists of 15 residues. Unmatched junction bases numbered 10, after V lost 3 bases and J lost 5 bases. The CDR3 DNA follows: TGTGCCAGCAGCGCGTTATCCTCAGGGGGGTATGGCTACACCTTC. Protein: CASSALSSGGYGYTF.

This CDR3 reads CASSSPSGFSYEQYF. CDR3 sequence (DNA): TGTGCCAGCAGCTCCCCTAGCGGTTTTTCCTACGAGCAGTACTTC. J is TRBJ2-7 and V is TRBV11-2; 7 bases are a match to TRBD2. Germline assignment: CDR1 SGHAT and CDR2 FQNNGV. The junction had 7 bases not matched to a gene; V was cut back by 4 bases and J by 1 base. The CDR3 has 15 amino acids.

V and J are TRBV28 and TRBJ2-1; maybe TRBD2 (6 bases). Trimming removed 10 bases from V and 9 bases from J, with 13 bases in between. CDR1 and CDR2 (germline): MDHEN, SYDVKM. This CDR3 is 11 amino acids long. The CDR3 bases are TGTGCCAACCAAAGGGGAGGTGAGCAGTTCTTC. Amino acids: CANQRGGEQFF.

V usage is TRBV4-1 and J usage is TRBJ1-5; no definite D call. Germline V gives CDR1 MGHRA, CDR2 YSYEKL. The CDR3 spans 16 residues. V was pared by 4 bases and J by 0 bases, with 13 bases between. The CDR3 is CASSPRSGYSNQPQHF. CDR3 DNA: TGCGCCAGCAGCCCGCGGTCGGGGTATAGCAATCAGCCCCAGCATTTT.

The chain uses TRBV11-2 and TRBJ2-7; 7 bases map to TRBD2. Germline lookup yields CDR1 SGHAT and CDR2 FQNNGV. This CDR3 comprises 16 residues. V lost 5 bases to trimming and J lost 2 bases; unmatched junction nucleotides: 12. This CDR3 reads CASSPGFGEGAYEQYF. The DNA of the CDR3 is TGTGCCAGCAGCCCGGGATTTGGGGAGGGCGCCTACGAGCAGTACTTC. The whole variable domain, filled in from reference TRBV11-2 and TRBJ2-7, reads EAGVAQSPRYKIIEKRQSVAFWCNPISGHATLYWYQQILGQGPKLLIQFQNNGVVDDSQLPKDRFSAERLKGVDSTLKIQPAKLEDSAVYLCASSPGFGEGAYEQYFGPGTRLTVT.

This rearrangement joins TRBV5-1 to TRBJ1-2; possibly TRBD1 for D (6 bases). Germline CDR1 is SGHRS and CDR2 is YFSETQ. Trimming took 4 bases from V and 8 from J, leaving 18 bases between them. The CDR3 is made up of 14 amino acids. The CDR3 loop is CASSADRTGIGYTF. CDR3 in DNA: TGCGCCAGCAGCGCGGATAGAACAGGGATCGGCTACACCTTC.

A single count supports this clone. The chain is built from TRBV19 and TRBJ1-1; 7 bases map to TRBD1. The ends lost 5 bases at V and 4 bases at J; junction bases unmatched: 7. Germline CDR1 reads LNHDA; CDR2 reads SQIVND (reference sequence). The CDR3 extends over 14 amino acids. In DNA, the CDR3 is TGTGCCAGTAGTCAGAGACAGGGTTCCACTGAAGCTTTCTTT. Protein product: CASSQRQGSTEAFF.

The count of this clone is one. The chain has TRBV10-3 and TRBJ2-7; possible D gene TRBD1, 6 bases. Trimming removed 4 bases from V and 3 bases from J, with 16 bases in between. This CDR3 spans 15 amino acids. Germline CDR1 and CDR2: ENHRY and SYGVKD. The CDR3 DNA is TGTGCCATCAGTGTGGGGAACAGGGCCGTCTACGAGCAGTACTTC. It specifies CAISVGNRAVYEQYF.

V gene TRBV30 combines with J gene TRBJ1-2; D unclear. Trimming removed 4 bases from V and 3 bases from J, with 12 bases in between. CDR1 and CDR2 from the germline V gene are GTSNPN and SVGIG (reference sequence). This CDR3 is 13 amino acids long. This CDR3 reads CAWMRLRDYGYTF. CDR3 sequence (DNA): TGTGCCTGGATGCGGTTAAGAGACTATGGCTACACCTTC.

This rearrangement joins TRBV18 to TRBJ2-1; a possible D gene is TRBD1 (5 bases). V shed 6 bases and J shed 4 bases, with 13 bases lying between them. Germline V gives CDR1 KGHSH, CDR2 LQKENI. This CDR3 comprises 14 residues. CDR3 sequence reads: CASSPQGSYNEQFF. CDR3 bases: TGTGCCAGCTCGCCCCAGGGATCGTACAATGAGCAGTTCTTC. Together with reference TRBV18 and TRBJ2-1, the CDR3 gives the full variable domain: NAGVMQNPRHLVRRRGQEARLRCSPMKGHSHVYWYRQLPEEGLKFMVYLQKENIIDESGMPKERFSAEFPKEGPSILRIQQVVRGDSAAYFCASSPQGSYNEQFFGPGTRLTVL.

This clone was counted only a few times. V and J are TRBV27 and TRBJ1-2, with D perhaps TRBD1 (5 bases). This CDR3 spans 13 amino acids. Germline values: CDR1 MNHEY, CDR2 SMNVEV (reference sequence). V lost 7 bases and J 5 bases, leaving 14 bases between the germline ends. CDR3 sequence (DNA): TGTGCCAGCAAGCCCGGGACTTTGTATGGCTACACCTTC. Its translation is CASKPGTLYGYTF.